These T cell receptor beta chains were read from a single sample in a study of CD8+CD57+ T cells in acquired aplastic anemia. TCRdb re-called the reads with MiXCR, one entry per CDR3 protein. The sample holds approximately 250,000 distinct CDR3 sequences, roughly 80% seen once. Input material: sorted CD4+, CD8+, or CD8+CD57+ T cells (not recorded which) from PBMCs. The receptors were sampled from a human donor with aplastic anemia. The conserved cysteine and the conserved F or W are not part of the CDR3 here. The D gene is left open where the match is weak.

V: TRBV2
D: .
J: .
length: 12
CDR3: ASGEGYKSPEQH

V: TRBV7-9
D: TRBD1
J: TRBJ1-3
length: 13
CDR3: ASSEGEQGRNTIY

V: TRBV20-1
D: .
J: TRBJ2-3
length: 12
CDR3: SGGGGGAVDTQY

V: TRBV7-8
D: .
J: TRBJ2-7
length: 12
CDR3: ASSLSGRGYTQY

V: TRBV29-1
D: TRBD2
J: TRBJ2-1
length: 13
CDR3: SVEGGTSRGDEQF

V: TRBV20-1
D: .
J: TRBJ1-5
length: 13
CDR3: SARLPLRDDQPQH

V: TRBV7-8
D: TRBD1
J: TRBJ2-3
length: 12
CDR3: ASTFLTGTGAYE

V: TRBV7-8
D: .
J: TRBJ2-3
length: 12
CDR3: ASSLQPGPATQY

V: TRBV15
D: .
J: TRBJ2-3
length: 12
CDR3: ATSGDGGQDTQY

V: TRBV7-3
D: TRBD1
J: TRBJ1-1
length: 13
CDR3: ASSLELTGVDHAF

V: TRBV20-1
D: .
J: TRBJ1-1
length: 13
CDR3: SARNFRDTDTEAF

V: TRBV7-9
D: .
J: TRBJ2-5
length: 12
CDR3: ASSTSSDQETSN

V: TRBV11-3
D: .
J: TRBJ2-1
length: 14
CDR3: ASSLDGTNGQDEQF

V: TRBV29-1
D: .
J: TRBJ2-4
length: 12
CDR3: SVALQGTKNIQY

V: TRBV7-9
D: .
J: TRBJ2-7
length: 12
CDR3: ASSPGPAGYEQY

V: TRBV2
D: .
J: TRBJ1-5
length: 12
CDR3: ASGDGYTNTQQH

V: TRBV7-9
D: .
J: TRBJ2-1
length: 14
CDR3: ASSGQGKVGSAEQF

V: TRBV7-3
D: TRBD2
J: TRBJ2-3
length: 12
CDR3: ASRIAGGPVTLY

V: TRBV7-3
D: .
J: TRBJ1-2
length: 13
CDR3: ASTWGGSSIYHYT

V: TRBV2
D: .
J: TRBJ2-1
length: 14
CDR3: ASGGGPGICHTEPF

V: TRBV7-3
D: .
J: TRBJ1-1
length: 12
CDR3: ASSFTSAMSGSS

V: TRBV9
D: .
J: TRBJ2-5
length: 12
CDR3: ASSRGSDQQSFY

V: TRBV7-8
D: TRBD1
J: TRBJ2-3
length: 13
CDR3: ASSVHPDGTAISY

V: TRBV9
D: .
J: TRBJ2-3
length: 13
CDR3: ASSVGGYGYTFEY

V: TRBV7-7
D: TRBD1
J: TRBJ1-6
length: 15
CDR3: AVSEGGQSSYNAPLH

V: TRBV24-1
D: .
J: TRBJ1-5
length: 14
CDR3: ATSDPEQQGNQPQH

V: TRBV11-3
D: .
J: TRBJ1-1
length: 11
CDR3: ASSLDLKTEAF

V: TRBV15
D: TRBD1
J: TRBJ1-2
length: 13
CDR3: ATSRDRQGTDGYT

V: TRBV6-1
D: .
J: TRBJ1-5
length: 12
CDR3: ASKLQLRDQPQH

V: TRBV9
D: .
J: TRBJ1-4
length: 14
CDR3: ASSYRSGSENEKLF

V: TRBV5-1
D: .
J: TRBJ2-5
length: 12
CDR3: ASSLGKGLKTQY

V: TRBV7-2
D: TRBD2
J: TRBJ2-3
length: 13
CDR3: ASSRTSVAGDTQY

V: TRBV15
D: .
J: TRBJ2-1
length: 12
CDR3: ATSRVTLYNEQF

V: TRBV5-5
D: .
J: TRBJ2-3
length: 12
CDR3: ASSWGLGPDTQY